This passage covers 19 T cell receptor beta chains from one sample sequenced in a study of blood T cell repertoires in COVID-19. Libraries were prepared by immunoSEQ multiplex PCR; TCRdb keeps only in-frame clonotypes and omits some of them. The sample includes around 450,000 clones, roughly 85% seen only once; the top ten take around 1.8%. Sequenced sample: PBMCs or T cells enriched from blood (not recorded which). These receptors were obtained from a woman between 18 and 30 years old with acute COVID-19.

The V call is TRBV7-2, the J call TRBJ2-3, with 14 bases aligning to TRBD2. J gave up 8 bases and V 5 bases, and 12 bases lay outside the gene matches. The CDR3 sequence is 17 residues long. The germline gives CDR1 SGHTA, CDR2 FQGNSA. The CDR3 spells CASSKRLAGGPGVTQYF. The CDR3 DNA follows: TGTGCCAGCAGCAAGCGACTAGCGGGGGGGCCAGGGGTTACGCAGTATTTT.

V is TRBV2 and J is TRBJ2-1; TRBD1 might be the D (6 bases). The CDR3 covers 13 residues. CDR1 is SNHLY and CDR2 is FYNNEI in the germline V gene. Trimming took off 5 bases at V and 5 bases at J, with 10 bases between the two ends. CDR3 DNA: TGTGCCAGCAGTATTAGGGGGAACAATGAGCAGTTCTTC. Its protein is CASSIRGNNEQFF.

V usage is TRBV27 and J usage is TRBJ2-2; 10 bases map to TRBD2. CDR1 and CDR2 (germline): MNHEY, SMNVEV (reference sequence). The trim removed 6 bases at V and 1 base at J, leaving 5 bases unmatched. The CDR3 is 16 residues long. The CDR3 DNA is TGTGCCAGCAGGATACTAGCGGGATTGAACACCGGGGAGCTGTTTTTT. The encoded protein is CASRILAGLNTGELFF.

This chain uses TRBV29-1 with TRBJ2-2, with 15 bases fitting TRBD2. The CDR3 loop spans 16 amino acids. The germline V gene has CDR1 SQVTM and CDR2 ANQGSEA. Unmatched junction bases numbered 7, after V lost 7 bases and J lost 4 bases. The CDR3: CSARGTSGRSTGELFF. The DNA for the CDR3 is TGCAGCGCCCGAGGGACTAGCGGGAGGTCCACCGGGGAGCTGTTTTTT.

J is TRBJ2-1 and V is TRBV9; TRBD2 might be the D (6 bases). Germline-derived CDR1 and CDR2 are SGDLS and YYNGEE. The CDR3 contains 12 residues. V was shortened by 1 base and J by 11 bases, with 10 bases between the two germline ends. In DNA, the CDR3 is TGTGCCAGCAGCGTAACCGGGACTCAGCAGTTCTTC. Its protein product is CASSVTGTQQFF. The variable domain in full, with the rest retrieved from reference TRBV9 and TRBJ2-1, is DSGVTQTPKHLITATGQRVTLRCSPRSGDLSVYWYQQSLDQGLQFLIQYYNGEERAKGNILERFSAQQFPDLHSELNLSSLELGDSALYFCASSVTGTQQFFGPGTRLTVL.

The chain couples TRBV5-1 to TRBJ1-6; possibly TRBD1 for D (6 bases). Trimming left V 4 bases short and J 12 bases short, with 20 bases between. CDR1 is SGHRS, CDR2 YFSETQ, per germline. This CDR3 region has 15 residues. CDR3 loop: CASSQDSFPQGPLHF. The CDR3 DNA reads TGCGCCAGCAGCCAGGACAGCTTTCCACAGGGACCCCTCCACTTT.

V is TRBV28 and J is TRBJ2-1; 15 nucleotides align to TRBD2. Germline trimming cut 6 bases from V and 9 bases from J; bases unmatched to any gene: 9. Germline V CDR1 and CDR2: MDHEN, SYDVKM. CDR3 length: 16 amino acids. The CDR3 spells CASRSGLAGGLGEQFF. The CDR3 DNA follows: TGTGCCAGCAGGAGCGGACTAGCGGGGGGGCTGGGTGAGCAGTTCTTC.

This rearrangement joins TRBV7-9 to TRBJ1-3; the D is unclear. V shed 5 bases and J shed 0 bases, with 8 bases lying between them. Looked up from germline, CDR1 is SEHNR and CDR2 is FQNEAQ (reference sequence). This CDR3 has 14 residues. In nucleotides, the CDR3 is TGTGCCAGCAGCCCGCCGGTCTCTGGAAACACCATATATTTT. Translation: CASSPPVSGNTIYF.

The chain carries TRBV6-1 and TRBJ1-3; no firm D call. Trimming stripped 4 bases from V and 2 bases from J, with 15 bases between. Germline loops: CDR1 MNHNS, CDR2 SASEGT. CDR3 length equals 16 residues. The CDR3 loop is CASSVVSGLAGNTIYF. CDR3 nucleotides: TGTGCCAGCAGTGTAGTTTCAGGCCTCGCTGGAAACACCATATATTTT.

The rearrangement uses TRBV1 and TRBJ1-5; the DNA was not compared with TRBD1, the D call given in the table. TRBV1 is flagged as a pseudogene. This CDR3 is 16 amino acids long. The CDR3 reads CTSSHKDKHSNQPQHF. In DNA, the CDR3 is TGCACCAGCAGCCACAAGGACAAGCATAGCAATCAGCCCCAGCATTTT.

This rearrangement joins TRBV19 to TRBJ1-1, with a possible D match to TRBD1 (6 bases). V was shortened by 10 bases and J by 11 bases, with 20 bases between the two germline ends. Germline V CDR1 and CDR2: LNHDA, SQIVND (reference sequence). The CDR3 consists of 12 residues. CDR3 in DNA: TGTGCCACCCGGGTTGGGGGGGCAGTGGCTTTCTTT. Translated: CATRVGGAVAFF.

The chain employs TRBV10-3 and TRBJ1-2, with 7 bases matching TRBD1. Germline V gene data show CDR1 as ENHRY and CDR2 as SYGVKD. The CDR3 totals 13 residues. Trimming removed 6 bases from V and 4 bases from J; junction bases left unmatched: 5. CDR3 nucleotides: TGTGCCATCAGCTTGGACAGGACCTATGGCTACACCTTC. Amino acids: CAISLDRTYGYTF.

V gene TRBV24-1 combines with J gene TRBJ2-5; TRBD2 agrees at 9 bases. The CDR3 runs 14 residues. The ends lost 4 bases at V and 4 bases at J; junction bases unmatched: 3. The V gene's germline CDR1 is KGHDR and CDR2 SFDVKD. The CDR3 DNA sequence: TGTGCCACCAGTGAGGGAGCGGGGGGAGAGACCCAGTACTTC. Its translation is CATSEGAGGETQYF.

The V and J genes are TRBV27 and TRBJ1-6; 10 positions agree with TRBD1. The CDR3 loop spans 14 amino acids. J gave up 10 bases and V 8 bases, and 8 bases lay outside the gene matches. Germline-derived CDR1 and CDR2 are MNHEY and SMNVEV (reference sequence). CDR3 protein: CASGRDRGNSPLHF. DNA for the CDR3: TGTGCCAGCGGCCGGGACAGGGGTAACTCACCCCTCCACTTT.

The rearrangement joins TRBV11-2 to TRBJ2-7; a possible D gene is TRBD1 (5 bases). Trimming cost V 5 bases and J 6 bases, with 11 bases left between them. Germline CDR1 SGHAT, CDR2 FQNNGV. This CDR3 has 12 residues. CDR3 sequence (DNA): TGTGCCAGCAGCAGGGGTCCCCTCGAGCAGTACTTC. Translation: CASSRGPLEQYF.

This chain links TRBV3-1 (or the pseudogene TRBV3-2) with TRBJ2-7; 7 positions agree with TRBD1. Germline V lookup: CDR1 LGHDT, CDR2 YNNKEL (reference sequence). Trimming removed 3 bases from V and 3 bases from J; junction bases left unmatched: 5. CDR3 length equals 14 residues. The CDR3 reads CASSHRDRHYEQYF. CDR3 DNA sequence: TGTGCCAGCAGCCACCGGGACAGACACTACGAGCAGTACTTC.

This rearrangement joins TRBV10-3 to TRBJ2-7; no clear D gene. Germline assignment: CDR1 ENHRY and CDR2 SYGVKD. The CDR3 is 15 residues long. V was cut by 3 bases and J by 0 bases, with 12 bases left in between. The CDR3 is CAISDQVTPSYEQYF. CDR3 in DNA: TGTGCCATCAGTGACCAGGTGACGCCCTCCTACGAGCAGTACTTC.

The chain combines TRBV9 with TRBJ2-3; TRBD2 matches at 14 bases. The germline gives CDR1 SGDLS, CDR2 YYNGEE. V was clipped by 3 bases and J by 6 bases; unmatched bases: 3. The CDR3 is made up of 15 amino acids. The CDR3 nucleotides read TGTGCCAGCAGCGCAGGGACTAGCGGGAGCGATACGCAGTATTTT. This gives the protein CASSAGTSGSDTQYF.

The chain recombines TRBV9 with TRBJ2-1; a possible D gene is TRBD2 (6 bases). This CDR3 has 17 amino acids. Trimming pared 3 bases from V and 0 bases from J, leaving 16 bases between. The germline V gene encodes CDR1 SGDLS and CDR2 YYNGEE. CDR3 sequence (DNA): TGTGCCAGCAGCGCTACCGCCGGGACTGGCTCCTACAATGAGCAGTTCTTC. Protein sequence: CASSATAGTGSYNEQFF.